This TCR beta chain was found in a study of control samples from healthy donors and cancer patients. This clone has only one observation. TCRdb's table, derived via immunoSEQ multiplex PCR, lists solely in-frame clones and lacks some. Seen here are about 180,000 clones, roughly 90% observed once, and the top ten hold more than 1.3%. The CDR3 loop spans 15 amino acids. The germline V gene has CDR1 MNHEY and CDR2 SVGAGI. The V gene end was trimmed by 0 bases and the J gene end by 8 bases; junction bases not matched to a gene: 6. The genes are TRBV6-5 and TRBJ1-4, with 7 bases matching TRBD1. The sequence was collected from a woman aged 45-60 years in good health. The material sequenced was blood. The CDR3 sequence is CASSYSRTGREKLFF. The CDR3 nucleotides read TGTGCCAGCAGTTACTCACGGACAGGAAGGGAAAAACTGTTTTTT.